This T cell receptor beta chain derives from a study of graft-versus-host responses after intestinal transplantation. About the study: For two to four years after anti-thymocyte globulin induction, all recipients took tacrolimus and steroids. General study findings and limits: Within allografts, high graft-versus-host to host-versus-graft clonal ratios were seen among patients with graft-donor T cell macrochimerism.

Only in-frame clones appear in the TCRdb table, and some are missing; sequencing was by immunoSEQ multiplex PCR. The profile shows tens of thousands of clones, 90% to 95% of them singletons. As for this clone: Its target is not known.

This material consisted of unstimulated CD8+ T cells sorted from spleen or lymph node cells, taken before transplant. This TCR was recovered from a human donor who was the organ donor for an intestinal transplant.

CDR3 bases: TGCGCCAGCAGCCAAGAGGGACCGCGGGGGGGCCTGGCAGATACGCAGTATTTT. As protein: CASSQEGPRGGLADTQYF. V and J are TRBV4-3 and TRBJ2-3; 9 nucleotides align to TRBD2. Unmatched junction bases numbered 11, after V lost 0 bases and J lost 4 bases. CDR3 size: 18 residues. Germline V gives CDR1 LGHNA, CDR2 YSLEER.